Listed below are T cell receptor beta chains from one sample, sequenced in a study of blood T cell repertoires in COVID-19. Using immunoSEQ multiplex PCR, the repertoire was profiled, and TCRdb retains in-frame clones only, with some absent. The sample lists about 170,000 clones, about four fifths occurring once. Sequencing was carried out using peripheral blood. The receptors were sampled from a woman in her 70s who had recovered from COVID-19. Each CDR3 is given with its conserved first and last residue. A D gene is named only where the DNA matches it firmly. A clone size is listed for some rows: how often the clone was seen (once, few, many), or a class if it is expanded.

clone_size: -
j_call: TRBJ2-5
cdr3_length: 15
v_call: TRBV19
d_call: TRBD2
cdr3_aa: CASSMGLASPETQYF
cdr3_nt: TGTGCCAGTAGTATGGGACTAGCTTCCCCAGAGACCCAGTACTTC

clone_size: -
j_call: TRBJ2-3
cdr3_length: 17
v_call: TRBV2
d_call: TRBD2
cdr3_aa: CAHGGASGGPNTDTQYF
cdr3_nt: TGTGCCCACGGGGGGGCTAGCGGGGGCCCAAACACAGATACGCAGTATTTT

clone_size: -
j_call: TRBJ1-5
cdr3_length: 13
v_call: TRBV12-3/TRBV12-4
d_call: -
cdr3_aa: CASRGRWDQPQHF
cdr3_nt: TGTGCCAGCAGGGGGCGTTGGGATCAGCCCCAGCATTTT

clone_size: -
j_call: TRBJ2-5
cdr3_length: 17
v_call: TRBV10-3
d_call: -
cdr3_aa: CAISEPPLQVNQETQYF
cdr3_nt: TGTGCCATCAGTGAGCCCCCCTTACAGGTGAACCAAGAGACCCAGTACTTC

clone_size: -
j_call: TRBJ1-6
cdr3_length: 14
v_call: TRBV5-4
d_call: TRBD1
cdr3_aa: CASSLGTGNSPLHF
cdr3_nt: TGTGCCAGCAGCTTGGGGACAGGAAATTCACCCCTCCACTTT

clone_size: -
j_call: TRBJ2-1
cdr3_length: 19
v_call: TRBV4-3
d_call: TRBD2
cdr3_aa: CASSQVGRLAGRAYNEQFF
cdr3_nt: TGCGCCAGCAGCCAAGTGGGGAGACTAGCGGGGAGGGCCTACAATGAGCAGTTCTTC

clone_size: -
j_call: TRBJ2-7
cdr3_length: 15
v_call: TRBV29-1
d_call: -
cdr3_aa: CSVVGLGGSSYEQYF
cdr3_nt: TGCAGCGTTGTGGGCCTTGGGGGGAGCTCCTACGAGCAGTACTTC

clone_size: -
j_call: TRBJ1-5
cdr3_length: 19
v_call: TRBV27
d_call: -
cdr3_aa: CASSSRGGALPDSNQPQHF
cdr3_nt: TGTGCCAGCAGTTCCCGGGGAGGGGCTTTACCCGATAGCAATCAGCCCCAGCATTTT

clone_size: -
j_call: TRBJ1-5
cdr3_length: 15
v_call: TRBV18
d_call: TRBD1
cdr3_aa: CASSARQGQVQPQHF
cdr3_nt: TGTGCCAGCTCAGCCCGACAGGGGCAGGTACAGCCCCAGCATTTT

clone_size: -
j_call: TRBJ2-7
cdr3_length: 15
v_call: TRBV5-5
d_call: TRBD1
cdr3_aa: CASSLADRGSYEQYF
cdr3_nt: TGTGCCAGCAGCTTAGCCGACAGGGGAAGCTACGAGCAGTACTTC

clone_size: -
j_call: TRBJ2-1
cdr3_length: 15
v_call: TRBV18
d_call: TRBD2
cdr3_aa: CASSPRASGTNEQFF
cdr3_nt: TGTGCCAGCTCACCACGGGCTAGCGGGACCAATGAGCAGTTCTTC

clone_size: -
j_call: TRBJ2-7
cdr3_length: 14
v_call: TRBV5-6
d_call: -
cdr3_aa: CASSLVGSSYEQYF
cdr3_nt: TGTGCCAGCAGCTTGGTGGGGAGCTCCTACGAGCAGTACTTC

clone_size: -
j_call: TRBJ2-3
cdr3_length: 18
v_call: TRBV4-1
d_call: TRBD2
cdr3_aa: CASSQPPGLAGGADTQYF
cdr3_nt: TGCGCCAGCAGCCAACCTCCGGGGCTAGCGGGAGGTGCAGATACGCAGTATTTT

clone_size: -
j_call: TRBJ1-1
cdr3_length: 21
v_call: TRBV14
d_call: TRBD1
cdr3_aa: CASSQTHPGQGATPQNTEAFF
cdr3_nt: TGTGCCAGCAGCCAAACTCACCCGGGACAGGGTGCCACCCCCCAGAACACTGAAGCTTTCTTT

clone_size: -
j_call: TRBJ1-2
cdr3_length: 15
v_call: TRBV14
d_call: TRBD1
cdr3_aa: CASSPQGAVHYGYTF
cdr3_nt: TGTGCCAGCAGCCCTCAGGGGGCTGTTCACTATGGCTACACCTTC

clone_size: once
j_call: TRBJ2-7
cdr3_length: 16
v_call: TRBV3-1/TRBV3-2
d_call: TRBD1
cdr3_aa: CASSQVAQGASYEQYF
cdr3_nt: TGTGCCAGCAGCCAAGTGGCCCAGGGGGCCTCCTACGAGCAGTACTTC

clone_size: -
j_call: TRBJ2-7
cdr3_length: 14
v_call: TRBV18
d_call: -
cdr3_aa: CASSRGQQEYEQYF
cdr3_nt: TGTGCCAGCTCACGAGGTCAACAGGAATACGAGCAGTACTTC

clone_size: -
j_call: TRBJ1-1
cdr3_length: 14
v_call: TRBV9
d_call: -
cdr3_aa: CASNRRDQNTEAFF
cdr3_nt: TGTGCCAGCAACCGGAGGGACCAGAACACTGAAGCTTTCTTT

clone_size: -
j_call: TRBJ2-7
cdr3_length: 14
v_call: TRBV5-4
d_call: TRBD1
cdr3_aa: CASSSTGQGYEQYF
cdr3_nt: TGTGCCAGCAGCTCAACGGGACAGGGGTACGAGCAGTACTTC

clone_size: -
j_call: TRBJ1-4
cdr3_length: 15
v_call: TRBV7-2
d_call: TRBD1
cdr3_aa: CASSPYRGPNEKLFF
cdr3_nt: TGTGCCAGCAGCCCCTACAGGGGACCTAATGAAAAACTGTTTTTT

clone_size: -
j_call: TRBJ2-2
cdr3_length: 14
v_call: TRBV29-1
d_call: -
cdr3_aa: CSVTPGGNTGELFF
cdr3_nt: TGCAGCGTGACCCCCGGGGGGAACACCGGGGAGCTGTTTTTT

clone_size: -
j_call: TRBJ2-5
cdr3_length: 14
v_call: TRBV30
d_call: TRBD2
cdr3_aa: CAWSRVGGWETQYF
cdr3_nt: TGTGCCTGGAGCCGGGTCGGGGGGTGGGAGACCCAGTACTTC

clone_size: -
j_call: TRBJ1-1
cdr3_length: 13
v_call: TRBV5-4
d_call: -
cdr3_aa: CASSLDMNTEAFF
cdr3_nt: TGTGCCAGCAGCTTGGACATGAACACTGAAGCTTTCTTT

clone_size: -
j_call: TRBJ2-3
cdr3_length: 13
v_call: TRBV30
d_call: -
cdr3_aa: CASEISGYLTAYF
cdr3_nt: TGTGCCTCGGAAATCAGCGGTTATCTTACTGCGTATTTT

clone_size: few
j_call: TRBJ2-5
cdr3_length: 13
v_call: TRBV19
d_call: TRBD2
cdr3_aa: CASSIGPAGAQYF
cdr3_nt: TGTGCCAGTAGTATAGGACCGGCGGGGGCCCAGTACTTC

clone_size: -
j_call: TRBJ2-1
cdr3_length: 14
v_call: TRBV10-3
d_call: TRBD2
cdr3_aa: CAIRGTSGGTEQFF
cdr3_nt: TGTGCCATCCGCGGGACTAGCGGGGGGACTGAGCAGTTCTTC

clone_size: -
j_call: TRBJ1-4
cdr3_length: 15
v_call: TRBV6-5
d_call: -
cdr3_aa: CATSGGSLLAEKLFF
cdr3_nt: TGTGCCACAAGTGGGGGGTCTCTTTTGGCCGAAAAACTGTTTTTT

clone_size: -
j_call: TRBJ1-2
cdr3_length: 14
v_call: TRBV29-1
d_call: -
cdr3_aa: CSSLGGAWPYGYTF
cdr3_nt: TGCAGCTCCCTAGGGGGGGCTTGGCCCTATGGCTACACCTTC

clone_size: -
j_call: TRBJ2-1
cdr3_length: 16
v_call: TRBV10-3
d_call: TRBD2
cdr3_aa: CAISEIGAGERDEQFF
cdr3_nt: TGTGCCATCAGTGAGATCGGAGCGGGAGAACGAGATGAGCAGTTCTTC

clone_size: -
j_call: TRBJ1-2
cdr3_length: 13
v_call: TRBV28
d_call: TRBD1
cdr3_aa: CASSRQGNYGYTF
cdr3_nt: TGTGCCAGCAGCAGACAGGGGAACTATGGCTACACCTTC